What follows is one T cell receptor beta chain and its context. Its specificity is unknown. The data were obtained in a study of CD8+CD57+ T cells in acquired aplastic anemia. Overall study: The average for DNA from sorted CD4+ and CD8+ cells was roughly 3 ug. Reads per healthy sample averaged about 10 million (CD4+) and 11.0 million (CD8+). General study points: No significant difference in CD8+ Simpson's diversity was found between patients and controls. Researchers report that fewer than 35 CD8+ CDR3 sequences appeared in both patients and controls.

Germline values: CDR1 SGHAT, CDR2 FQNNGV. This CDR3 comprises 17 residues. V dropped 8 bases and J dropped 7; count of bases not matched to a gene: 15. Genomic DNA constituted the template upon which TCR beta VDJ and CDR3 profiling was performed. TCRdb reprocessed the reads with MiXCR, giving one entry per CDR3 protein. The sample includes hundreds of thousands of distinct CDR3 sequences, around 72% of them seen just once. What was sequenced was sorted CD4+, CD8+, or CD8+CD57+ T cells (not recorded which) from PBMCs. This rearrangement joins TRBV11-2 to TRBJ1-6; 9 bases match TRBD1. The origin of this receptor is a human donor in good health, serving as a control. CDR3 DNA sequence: TGTGCCAGCTCACTAACGGACAGGGGTCCCAACAATTCACCCCTCCACTTT. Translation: CASSLTDRGPNNSPLHF.